The clone carrying this T cell receptor (beta chain) was counted at least ten times. Its antigen is undetermined. The germline CDR1 and CDR2 sequences are SGHTA and FQGNSA. The CDR3 length is 16 residues. J gave up 6 bases and V 1 base, and 6 bases lay outside the gene matches. This record belongs to a study of T cell repertoires in cytomegalovirus infection. TCRdb called the reads again in MiXCR, with one record for every CDR3 protein. The repertoire holds about 920,000 distinct CDR3 sequences, roughly 30% seen once, with about an eighth in the top ten. The V and J genes are TRBV7-2 and TRBJ2-1; 10 bases are a match to TRBD2. Sequencing was performed on cultured CD8+ T cells from PBMCs, taken from culture after CMV antigen stimulation. This clonotype originated in a human donor in good health (CMV status not recorded). Some clones in this sample may be carry-over from other donors' samples. The CDR3 region is CASSLERGGLINEQFF. As DNA, the CDR3 is TGTGCCAGCAGCTTAGAGCGGGGGGGCCTAATCAATGAGCAGTTCTTC.